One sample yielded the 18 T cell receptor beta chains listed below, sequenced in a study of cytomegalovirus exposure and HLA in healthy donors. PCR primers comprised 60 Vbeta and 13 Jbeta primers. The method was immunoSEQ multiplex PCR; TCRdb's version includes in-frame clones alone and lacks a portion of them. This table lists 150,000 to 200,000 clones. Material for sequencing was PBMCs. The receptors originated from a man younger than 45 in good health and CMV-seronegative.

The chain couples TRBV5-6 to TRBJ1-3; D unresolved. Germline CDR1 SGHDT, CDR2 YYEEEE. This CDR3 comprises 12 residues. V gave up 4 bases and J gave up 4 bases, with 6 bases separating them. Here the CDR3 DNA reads TGTGCCAGCAGCCTTACAGGAAACACCATATATTTT. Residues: CASSLTGNTIYF.

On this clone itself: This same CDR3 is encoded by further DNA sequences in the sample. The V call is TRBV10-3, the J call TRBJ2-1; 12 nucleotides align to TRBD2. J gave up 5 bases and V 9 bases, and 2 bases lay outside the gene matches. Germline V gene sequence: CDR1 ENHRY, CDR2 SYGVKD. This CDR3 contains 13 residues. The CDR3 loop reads CAIRTSGDNEQFF. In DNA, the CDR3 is TGTGCCATAAGGACTAGCGGGGACAATGAGCAGTTCTTC.

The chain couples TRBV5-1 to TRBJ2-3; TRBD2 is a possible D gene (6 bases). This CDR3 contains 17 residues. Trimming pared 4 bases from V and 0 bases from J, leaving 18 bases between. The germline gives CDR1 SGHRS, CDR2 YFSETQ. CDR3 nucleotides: TGCGCCAGCAGCGCAGAACTAGCCGTTGCTAGCACAGATACGCAGTATTTT. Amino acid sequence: CASSAELAVASTDTQYF.

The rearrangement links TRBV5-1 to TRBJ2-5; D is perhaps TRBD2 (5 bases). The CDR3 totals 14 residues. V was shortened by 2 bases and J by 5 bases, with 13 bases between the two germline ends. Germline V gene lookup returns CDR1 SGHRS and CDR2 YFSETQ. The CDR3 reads CASSFAGVGETQYF. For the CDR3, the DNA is TGCGCCAGCAGCTTTGCCGGGGTAGGGGAGACCCAGTACTTC.

In nucleotides, the CDR3 is TGTGCCAGCAGCCTAAGCGGGGGGGTCACCGGGGAGCTGTTTTTT. This sequence encodes CASSLSGGVTGELFF. The V gene is TRBV11-3, the J gene TRBJ2-2; 10 positions match TRBD2. V shed 5 bases and J 4 bases; nucleotides not matched to a gene: 4. This CDR3 region has 15 residues. Germline assignment: CDR1 SGHNT and CDR2 YENEEA.

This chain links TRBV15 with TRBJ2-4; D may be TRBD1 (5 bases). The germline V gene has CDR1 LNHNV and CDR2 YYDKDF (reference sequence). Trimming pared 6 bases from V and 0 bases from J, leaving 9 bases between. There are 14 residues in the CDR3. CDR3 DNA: TGTGCCACCAGAGACAGCCTAGCCAAAAACATTCAGTACTTC. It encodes CATRDSLAKNIQYF.

For the CDR3, the DNA is TGTGCCAGCAGTTACGGGGGAGGCACTGAAGCTTTCTTT. This sequence encodes CASSYGGGTEAFF. V is TRBV6-5 and J is TRBJ1-1, with a possible D match to TRBD1 (5 bases). Trimming removed 2 bases from V and 4 bases from J, with 8 bases in between. There are 13 residues in the CDR3. CDR1 MNHEY and CDR2 SVGAGI come from the germline V gene.

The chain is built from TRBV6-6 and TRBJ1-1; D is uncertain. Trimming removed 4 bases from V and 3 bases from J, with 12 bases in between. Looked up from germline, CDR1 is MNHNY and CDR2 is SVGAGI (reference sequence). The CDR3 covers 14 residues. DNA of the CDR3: TGTGCCAGCAGTTCCCCGGGAGTCTACACTGAAGCTTTCTTT. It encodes CASSSPGVYTEAFF.

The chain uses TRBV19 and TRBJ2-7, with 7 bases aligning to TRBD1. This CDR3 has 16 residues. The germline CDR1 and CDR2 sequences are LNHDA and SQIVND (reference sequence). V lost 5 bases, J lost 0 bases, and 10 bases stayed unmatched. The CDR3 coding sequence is TGTGCCAGTAGTTCGCGGACAGGCGCATACTCCTACGAGCAGTACTTC. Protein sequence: CASSSRTGAYSYEQYF.

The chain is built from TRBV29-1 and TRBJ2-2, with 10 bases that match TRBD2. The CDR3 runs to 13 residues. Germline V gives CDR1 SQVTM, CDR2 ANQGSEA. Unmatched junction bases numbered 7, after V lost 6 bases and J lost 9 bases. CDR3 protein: CSVEGTSERELFF. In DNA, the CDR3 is TGCAGCGTGGAGGGGACTAGCGAGCGGGAGCTGTTTTTT.

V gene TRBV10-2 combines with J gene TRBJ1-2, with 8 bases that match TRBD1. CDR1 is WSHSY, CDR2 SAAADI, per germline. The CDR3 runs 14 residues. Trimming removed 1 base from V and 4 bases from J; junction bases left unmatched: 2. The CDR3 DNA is TGCGCCAGCAGTGAGTTAACAGGGGGCTATGGCTACACCTTC. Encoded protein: CASSELTGGYGYTF.

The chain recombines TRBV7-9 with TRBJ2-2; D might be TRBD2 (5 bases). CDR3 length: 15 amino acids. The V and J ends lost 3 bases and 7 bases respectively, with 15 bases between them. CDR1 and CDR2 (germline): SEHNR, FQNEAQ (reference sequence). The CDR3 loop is CASSFTAGFFGELFF. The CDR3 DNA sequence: TGTGCCAGCAGCTTTACGGCGGGCTTTTTCGGGGAGCTGTTTTTT. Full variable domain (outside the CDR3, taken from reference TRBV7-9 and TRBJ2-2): DTGVSQNPRHKITKRGQNVTFRCDPISEHNRLYWYRQTLGQGPEFLTYFQNEAQLEKSRLLSDRFSAERPKGSFSTLEIQRTEQGDSAMYLCASSFTAGFFGELFFGEGSRLTVL.

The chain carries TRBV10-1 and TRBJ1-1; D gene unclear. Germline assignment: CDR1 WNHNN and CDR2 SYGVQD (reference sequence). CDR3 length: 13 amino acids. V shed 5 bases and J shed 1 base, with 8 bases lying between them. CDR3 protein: CASSWEKNTEAFF. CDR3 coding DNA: TGCGCCAGCAGTTGGGAGAAGAACACTGAAGCTTTCTTT.

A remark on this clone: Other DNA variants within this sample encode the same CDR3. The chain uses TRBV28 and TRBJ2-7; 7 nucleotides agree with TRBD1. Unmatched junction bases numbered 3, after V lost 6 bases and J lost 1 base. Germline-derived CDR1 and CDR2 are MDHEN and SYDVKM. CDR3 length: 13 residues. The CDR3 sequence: CASSPGQSYEQYF. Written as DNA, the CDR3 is TGTGCCAGCAGCCCGGGACAGTCCTACGAGCAGTACTTC.

CDR3 DNA: TGTGCCACCAGCAGAGATCGAGGCAATCAGCCCCAGCATTTT. It translates to CATSRDRGNQPQHF. J is TRBJ1-5 and V is TRBV15; D remains ambiguous. Per the germline V gene, CDR1 is LNHNV and CDR2 is YYDKDF (reference sequence). CDR3 length equals 14 residues. V lost 0 bases to trimming and J lost 2 bases, with 5 bases between them.

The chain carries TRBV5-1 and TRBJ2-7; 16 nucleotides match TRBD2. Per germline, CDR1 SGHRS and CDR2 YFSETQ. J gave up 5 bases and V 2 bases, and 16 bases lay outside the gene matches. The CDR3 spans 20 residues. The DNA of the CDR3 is TGCGCCAGCAGCTTCATGATCGGGACTAGCGGGAGGGCCTCCTTTGACGAGCAGTACTTC. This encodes CASSFMIGTSGRASFDEQYF.

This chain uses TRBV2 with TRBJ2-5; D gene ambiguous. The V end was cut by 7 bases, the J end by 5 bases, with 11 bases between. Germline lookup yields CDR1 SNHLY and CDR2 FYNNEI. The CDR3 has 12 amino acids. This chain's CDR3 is CASKSDSETQYF. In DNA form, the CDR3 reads TGTGCCAGCAAATCAGACTCGGAGACCCAGTACTTC.

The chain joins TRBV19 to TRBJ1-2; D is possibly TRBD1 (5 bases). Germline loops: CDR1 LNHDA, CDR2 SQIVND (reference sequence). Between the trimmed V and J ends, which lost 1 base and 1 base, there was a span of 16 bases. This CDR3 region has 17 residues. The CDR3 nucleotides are TGTGCCAGTAGTATAGTGGGGCAGGACGAATTTAACTATGGCTACACCTTC. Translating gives CASSIVGQDEFNYGYTF.